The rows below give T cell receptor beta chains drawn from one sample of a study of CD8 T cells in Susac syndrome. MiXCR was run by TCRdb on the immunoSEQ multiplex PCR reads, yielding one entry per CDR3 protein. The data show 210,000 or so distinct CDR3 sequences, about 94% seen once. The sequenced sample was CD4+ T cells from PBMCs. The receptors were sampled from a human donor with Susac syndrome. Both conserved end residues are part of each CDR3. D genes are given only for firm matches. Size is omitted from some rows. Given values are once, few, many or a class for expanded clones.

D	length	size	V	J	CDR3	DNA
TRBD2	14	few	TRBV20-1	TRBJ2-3	CSARLAGATDTQYF	TGCAGTGCTAGACTAGCGGGGGCCACAGATACGCAGTATTTT
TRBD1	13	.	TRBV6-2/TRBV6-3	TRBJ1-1	CARRGQGNTEAFF	TGTGCCAGGAGGGGACAGGGGAACACTGAAGCTTTCTTT
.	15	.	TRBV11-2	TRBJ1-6	CASSLAGTDNSPLHF	TGTGCCAGCAGCTTAGCGGGCACCGATAATTCACCCCTCCACTTT
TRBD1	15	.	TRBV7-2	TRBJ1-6	CASSLRRQGAYPLHF	TGTGCCAGCAGCTTAAGGAGGCAGGGGGCGTACCCCCTCCACTTT
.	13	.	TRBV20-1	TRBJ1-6	CSAKLAPNSPLHF	TGCAGTGCTAAACTCGCCCCCAATTCACCCCTCCACTTT
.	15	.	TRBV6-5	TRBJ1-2	CASRPTLEWAYGYTF	TGTGCCAGCAGACCCACACTCGAGTGGGCCTATGGCTACACCTTC
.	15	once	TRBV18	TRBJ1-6	CASSPEYARASPLHF	TGTGCCAGCTCACCGGAGTATGCTAGGGCCTCACCCCTCCACTTT
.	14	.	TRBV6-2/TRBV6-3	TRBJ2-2	CASSYSTTTGELFF	TGTGCCAGCAGTTACTCTACGACGACCGGGGAGCTGTTTTTT
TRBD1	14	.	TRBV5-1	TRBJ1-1	CASSRTGGPTEAFF	TGCGCCAGCAGCCGGACAGGGGGCCCCACTGAAGCTTTCTTT
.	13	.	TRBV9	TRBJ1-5	CASSVYSGQPQHF	TGTGCCAGCAGCGTATACTCTGGTCAGCCCCAGCATTTT
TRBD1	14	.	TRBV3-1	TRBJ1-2	CASSQDRVNYGYTF	TGTGCCAGCAGCCAGGACAGGGTTAACTATGGCTACACCTTC
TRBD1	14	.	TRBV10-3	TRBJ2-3	CAISRGQGGDTQYF	TGTGCCATCAGCCGCGGACAGGGGGGAGATACGCAGTATTTT
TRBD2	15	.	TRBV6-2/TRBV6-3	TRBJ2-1	CASSYSPSGGPKQFF	TGTGCCAGCAGTTACTCCCCTAGCGGGGGGCCTAAGCAGTTCTTC
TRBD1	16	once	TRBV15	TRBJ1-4	CATSRNDRGLNEKLFF	TGTGCCACCAGCAGAAACGACAGGGGTCTTAATGAAAAACTGTTTTTT
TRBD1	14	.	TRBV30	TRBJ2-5	CAWSPGTGSETQYF	TGTGCCTGGAGTCCCGGGACAGGGTCGGAGACCCAGTACTTC
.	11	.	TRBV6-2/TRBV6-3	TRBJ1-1	CASSSSTEAFF	TGTGCCAGCAGCTCCAGCACTGAAGCTTTCTTT
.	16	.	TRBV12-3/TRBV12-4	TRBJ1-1	CASRSLRDPWSTEAFF	TGTGCCAGCAGGTCTCTCCGGGACCCCTGGAGCACTGAAGCTTTCTTT
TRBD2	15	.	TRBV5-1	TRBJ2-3	CASSTSTSGTDTQYF	TGCGCCAGCAGCACCTCGACTAGCGGCACAGATACGCAGTATTTT
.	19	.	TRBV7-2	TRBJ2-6	CASSLGSGGFSSGANVLTF	TGTGCCAGCAGCTTAGGATCGGGGGGCTTCAGCTCTGGGGCCAACGTCCTGACTTTC
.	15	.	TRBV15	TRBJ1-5	CATRNYGGAGEPQHF	TGTGCCACCAGAAACTATGGGGGGGCTGGTGAGCCCCAGCATTTT
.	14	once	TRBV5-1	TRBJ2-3	CASSLPGGTDTQYF	TGCGCCAGCAGCTTGCCCGGCGGCACAGATACGCAGTATTTT
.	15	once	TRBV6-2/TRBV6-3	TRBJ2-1	CASSRGSLKSNEQFF	TGTGCCAGCAGTCGCGGGTCTCTAAAATCCAATGAGCAGTTCTTC
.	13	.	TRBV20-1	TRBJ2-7	CSAPPADGGEQYF	TGCAGTGCCCCCCCGGCGGATGGCGGGGAGCAGTACTTC
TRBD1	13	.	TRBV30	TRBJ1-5	CAWSRQGGQPQHF	TGTGCCTGGAGTCGACAGGGAGGCCAGCCCCAGCATTTT
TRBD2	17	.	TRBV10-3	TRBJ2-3	CASSDSGLADSTDTQYF	TGTGCCAGCAGTGATTCCGGACTAGCGGATAGCACAGATACGCAGTATTTT
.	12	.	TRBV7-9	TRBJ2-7	CASSFERGEQYF	TGTGCCAGCAGTTTTGAAAGAGGCGAGCAGTACTTC
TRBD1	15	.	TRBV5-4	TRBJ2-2	CASSPPGQYTGELFF	TGTGCCAGCAGCCCCCCGGGACAGTACACCGGGGAGCTGTTTTTT
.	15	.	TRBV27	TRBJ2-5	CASSLLTAETGTQYF	TGTGCCAGCAGTTTGCTGACGGCCGAAACTGGAACCCAGTACTTC
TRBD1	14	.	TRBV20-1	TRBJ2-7	CSARPRTGYDEQYF	TGCAGTGCTAGACCCCGGACAGGGTATGACGAGCAGTACTTC
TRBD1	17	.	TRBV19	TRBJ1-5	CASSMRYRDRGNQPQHF	TGTGCCAGTAGTATGCGATACCGGGACAGGGGCAATCAGCCCCAGCATTTT
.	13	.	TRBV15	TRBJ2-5	CATSRSAPETQYF	TGTGCCACCAGCAGGAGTGCCCCAGAGACCCAGTACTTC
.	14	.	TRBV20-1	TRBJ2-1	CSARGGQGHDEQFF	TGCAGTGCTAGAGGGGGACAAGGCCACGATGAGCAGTTCTTC
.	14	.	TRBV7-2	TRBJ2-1	CASSLRGRGDEQFF	TGTGCCAGCAGCTTAAGAGGCAGGGGGGATGAGCAGTTCTTC
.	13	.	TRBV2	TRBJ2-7	CASRVVASYEQYF	TGTGCCAGCAGGGTCGTGGCGTCCTACGAGCAGTACTTC
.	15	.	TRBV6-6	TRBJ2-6	CASSYMISGANVLTF	TGTGCCAGCAGTTACATGATCTCTGGGGCCAACGTCCTGACTTTC
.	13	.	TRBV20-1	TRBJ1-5	CSLGGRGGQPQHF	TGCAGCCTCGGGGGTAGGGGGGGTCAGCCCCAGCATTTT
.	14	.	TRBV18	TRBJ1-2	CASSPSGQSYGYTF	TGTGCCAGCTCACCAAGCGGGCAGAGCTATGGCTACACCTTC
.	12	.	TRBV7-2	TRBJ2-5	CASSADLETQYF	TGTGCCAGCAGCGCCGATTTGGAGACCCAGTACTTC
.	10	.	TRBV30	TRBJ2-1	CAWSLNEQFF	TGTGCCTGGAGCCTCAATGAGCAGTTCTTC
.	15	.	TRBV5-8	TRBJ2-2	CASSSSGMNTGELFF	TGTGCCAGCAGCTCATCAGGGATGAACACCGGGGAGCTGTTTTTT